The rows below give T cell receptor beta chains drawn from one sample of a study of TIL therapy for anti-PD-1-resistant metastatic lung cancer. Clones were sequenced by immunoSEQ multiplex PCR, and TCRdb holds only the in-frame ones, with some missing. The data show under 55,000 clones, 79% seen once. Sequenced material: blood, taken at baseline. Source of these receptors: a woman between 30 and 80 years old with non-small cell lung cancer. The CDR3 runs from the conserved cysteine through the conserved F or W. The order of the fields is V gene, J gene, D gene, clone size, CDR3 DNA, CDR3 protein. D genes are given only for firm matches. Rows give clone size only sometimes, using once, few, many, or a class for an expanded clone.

TRBV9	TRBJ1-3	-	many	TGTGCCAGCAGCTCCCCAGGTGGGGGGGAAGGAAACACCATATATTTT	CASSSPGGGEGNTIYF
TRBV4-1	TRBJ2-1	TRBD1	-	TGCGCCAGCCGAATGGGACAGGGGACCTACAATGAGCAGTTCTTC	CASRMGQGTYNEQFF
TRBV2	TRBJ2-7	-	-	TGTGCCAGCAGTGATGGTCCTCCAAACTACGAGCAGTACTTC	CASSDGPPNYEQYF
TRBV7-9	TRBJ1-2	TRBD1	-	TGTGCCAGCAGCTTAAGCCAGGGGGCTGGCTACACCTTC	CASSLSQGAGYTF
TRBV5-8	TRBJ1-6	-	-	TGTGCCAGCAGCTTAAGGACAGTTGGATCACCCCTCCACTTT	CASSLRTVGSPLHF
TRBV7-8	TRBJ1-1	-	once	TGTGCCAGCAGCTTAGATGGTAGTCGGACTAGGAACACTGAAGCTTTCTTT	CASSLDGSRTRNTEAFF
TRBV2	TRBJ2-3	TRBD1	-	TGTGCCACCGCCCTTACAGGGGGCACAGATACGCAGTATTTT	CATALTGGTDTQYF
TRBV28	TRBJ2-2	-	-	TGTGCCAGCATGGGAGGGGGCACGAACACCGGGGAGCTGTTTTTT	CASMGGGTNTGELFF
TRBV6-6	TRBJ2-7	-	-	TGTGCCAGCAGTTACTCCCACGGATCCGACGAGCAGTACTTC	CASSYSHGSDEQYF
TRBV7-3	TRBJ2-3	TRBD2	-	TGTGCCAGCAGCTTGCGGGGGGCAGATACGCAGTATTTT	CASSLRGADTQYF
TRBV5-4	TRBJ2-1	TRBD2	-	TGTGCCAGCAGCTTGGAAGGACTAGCCAATGAGCAGTTCTTC	CASSLEGLANEQFF
TRBV27	TRBJ1-2	TRBD1	-	TGTGCCAGCAGTCCCGACAGGGTAGGCTACACCTTC	CASSPDRVGYTF
TRBV7-2	TRBJ1-2	-	-	TGTGCCAGCAGCTTAATTGCAGGGAACTATGGCTACACCTTC	CASSLIAGNYGYTF
TRBV9	TRBJ1-2	-	few	TGTGCCAGCAGCACATCCACGGGACTCGATGGCTACACCTTC	CASSTSTGLDGYTF
TRBV10-3	TRBJ2-3	TRBD2	once	TGTGCCATCAGTGAGCTTAGCGGGAGCCAAGATACGCAGTATTTT	CAISELSGSQDTQYF
TRBV5-1	TRBJ1-4	TRBD1	-	TGCGCCAGCAGCTTGGCAGGGGGGACTAATGAAAAACTGTTTTTT	CASSLAGGTNEKLFF
TRBV29-1	TRBJ2-1	TRBD1	once	TGCAGCGTAGTGCAGGGGGCTCACAATGAGCAGTTCTTC	CSVVQGAHNEQFF
TRBV2	TRBJ2-3	-	once	TGTGCCACCGGGGCGGGGGCCCTTTCTAGCACAGATACGCAGTATTTT	CATGAGALSSTDTQYF
TRBV10-3	TRBJ2-1	TRBD2	-	TGTGCCATCAGGGACCTAGCGGTTTCCTACAATGAGCAGTTCTTC	CAIRDLAVSYNEQFF
TRBV6-5	TRBJ1-5	-	-	TGTGCCAGCAGTGAAGGGAGACCCCAGCATTTT	CASSEGRPQHF
TRBV7-2	TRBJ2-2	-	-	TGTGCCAGCAGCTTAGGCGGCAGTAACACCGGGGAGCTGTTTTTT	CASSLGGSNTGELFF
TRBV7-9	TRBJ1-2	TRBD1	-	TGTGCCAGCAGAGATAGTAGGGACAGGGGAAACTATGGCTACACCTTC	CASRDSRDRGNYGYTF
TRBV10-2	TRBJ2-7	-	-	TGCGCCAGCAGTGAGAGTGGGGGATACGAGCAGTACTTC	CASSESGGYEQYF
TRBV5-4	TRBJ2-3	TRBD2	-	TGTGCCAGCAGCTCCGGACTAGCGGGAGTACAAGATACGCAGTATTTT	CASSSGLAGVQDTQYF
TRBV29-1	TRBJ2-5	TRBD2	-	TGCGCGGGGGTACAAGAGACCCAGTACTTC	CAGVQETQYF
TRBV7-9	TRBJ1-4	-	-	TGTGCCAGCAGCCCGGGCCTTAATGAAAAACTGTTTTTT	CASSPGLNEKLFF
TRBV27	TRBJ2-7	-	-	TGTGCCAGCAGTTTATTTGTCGACAGCCCCTACGAGCAGTACTTC	CASSLFVDSPYEQYF
TRBV5-8	TRBJ1-5	-	-	TGTGCCAGCAGCTTGGAAAATCAGCCCCAGCATTTT	CASSLENQPQHF
TRBV5-4	TRBJ2-1	-	-	TGTGCCAGCAGCTTGATTGCGGGCGAAAACAATGAGCAGTTCTTC	CASSLIAGENNEQFF
TRBV7-6	TRBJ1-2	-	-	TGTGCCAGCAGCTCCCAAGGGGGAAGTGGCTACACCTTC	CASSSQGGSGYTF
TRBV13	TRBJ2-2	-	-	TGTGCCAGCAGCTTAGGCCCACGCGGTGGGAAGGACACCGGGGAGCTGTTTTTT	CASSLGPRGGKDTGELFF
TRBV18	TRBJ2-7	TRBD1	-	TGTGCCAGCTCTCGGACAGGCCCCTACGAGCAGTACTTC	CASSRTGPYEQYF
TRBV27	TRBJ1-4	-	-	TGTGCCAGCAGTTCAATAAGGGGGGGTGAAAAACTGTTTTTT	CASSSIRGGEKLFF
TRBV20-1	TRBJ2-1	-	-	TGCAACCTAGCGAACAATGAGCAGTTCTTC	CNLANNEQFF
TRBV27	TRBJ2-1	-	-	TGTGCCAGCAGTCCCCTCCAGGGAAATGAGCAGTTCTTC	CASSPLQGNEQFF
TRBV6-5	TRBJ1-3	-	-	TGTGCCAGCAGTTCCTCAGACTCTAAACGCCCCATATATTTT	CASSSSDSKRPIYF
TRBV5-5	TRBJ1-5	-	-	TGTGCCAGCAGCTTGGCTAGCAATCAGCCCCAGCATTTT	CASSLASNQPQHF
TRBV30	TRBJ1-4	-	few	TGTGCCTGGAGTCCCAGCGCCAATGAAAAACTGTTTTTT	CAWSPSANEKLFF
TRBV5-6	TRBJ1-1	TRBD1	-	TGTGCCAGCAGGGCGGGACAGGGAGACACTGAAGCTTTCTTT	CASRAGQGDTEAFF
TRBV28	TRBJ1-1	-	-	TGTGCCAGCACCACTAGCACTTCCAGGGCATTGGCTTTCTTT	CASTTSTSRALAFF
TRBV27	TRBJ2-3	TRBD2	-	TGTGCCAGCAGTTTTTTAGCAAGACTAGCGGGTCGCACAGATACGCAGTATTTT	CASSFLARLAGRTDTQYF
TRBV5-5	TRBJ2-7	-	-	TGTGCCAGCAGCTTGGGACAAAGTAGCTTCTACGAGCAGTACTTC	CASSLGQSSFYEQYF
TRBV6-6	TRBJ2-3	TRBD1	-	TGTGCCAGCAGTTACAGGGCACAGGGGAGCACAGATACGCAGTATTTT	CASSYRAQGSTDTQYF
TRBV6-6	TRBJ1-6	-	-	TGTGCCAGCAGTTATACCCTGGCAGCACTTAATTCACCCCTCCACTTT	CASSYTLAALNSPLHF
TRBV2	TRBJ1-3	-	-	TGTGCCAGCAGTGAAGGGGTCCGCTCTGGAAACACCATATATTTT	CASSEGVRSGNTIYF
TRBV6-1	TRBJ2-5	TRBD2	-	TGTGCCAGCAGTAAAGGGGCTAGCGGGGGGTTGGGAGAGACCCAGTACTTC	CASSKGASGGLGETQYF
TRBV5-5	TRBJ2-3	-	-	TGTGCCAGCAGCTTGGCCCCGGATTACACAGATACGCAGTATTTT	CASSLAPDYTDTQYF